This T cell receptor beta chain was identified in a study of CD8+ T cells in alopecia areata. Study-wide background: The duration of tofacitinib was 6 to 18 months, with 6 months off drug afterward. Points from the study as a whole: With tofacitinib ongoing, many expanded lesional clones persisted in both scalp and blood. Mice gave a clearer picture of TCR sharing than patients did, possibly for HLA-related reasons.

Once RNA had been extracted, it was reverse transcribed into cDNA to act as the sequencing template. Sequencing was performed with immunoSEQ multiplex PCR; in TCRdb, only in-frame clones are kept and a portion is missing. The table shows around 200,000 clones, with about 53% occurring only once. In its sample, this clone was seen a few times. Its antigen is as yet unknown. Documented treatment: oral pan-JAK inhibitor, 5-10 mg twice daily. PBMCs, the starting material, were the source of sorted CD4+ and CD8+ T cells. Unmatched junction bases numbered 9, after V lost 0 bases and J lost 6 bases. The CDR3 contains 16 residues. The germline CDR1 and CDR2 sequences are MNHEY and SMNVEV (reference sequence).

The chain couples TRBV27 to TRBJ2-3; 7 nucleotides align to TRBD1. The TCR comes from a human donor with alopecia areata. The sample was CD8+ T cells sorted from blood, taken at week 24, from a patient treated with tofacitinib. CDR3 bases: TGTGCCAGCAGTTTATCGAACGGTGACAGGGCTGATACGCAGTATTTT. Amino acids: CASSLSNGDRADTQYF.